The entry below describes one T cell receptor (beta chain). Measured with immunoSEQ multiplex PCR; TCRdb has only the in-frame clones, and not every one. The data show about 150,000 clones, under 95% seen once. Germline CDR1 ENHRY, CDR2 SYGVKD. The CDR3 contains 15 residues. Trimming removed 6 bases at V and 0 bases at J, with 12 bases between. The data originate from a study of blood T cell repertoires in COVID-19. The chain joins TRBV10-3 to TRBJ2-1, with a weak D call TRBD1 (7 bases). The TCR was taken from a man aged 18 to 35 with COVID-19, enrolled during active disease. Sequenced material: peripheral blood. The CDR3 bases are TGTGCCATCAGCCCCCAGGGGGGCTCCTACAATGAGCAGTTCTTC. Translated: CAISPQGGSYNEQFF.